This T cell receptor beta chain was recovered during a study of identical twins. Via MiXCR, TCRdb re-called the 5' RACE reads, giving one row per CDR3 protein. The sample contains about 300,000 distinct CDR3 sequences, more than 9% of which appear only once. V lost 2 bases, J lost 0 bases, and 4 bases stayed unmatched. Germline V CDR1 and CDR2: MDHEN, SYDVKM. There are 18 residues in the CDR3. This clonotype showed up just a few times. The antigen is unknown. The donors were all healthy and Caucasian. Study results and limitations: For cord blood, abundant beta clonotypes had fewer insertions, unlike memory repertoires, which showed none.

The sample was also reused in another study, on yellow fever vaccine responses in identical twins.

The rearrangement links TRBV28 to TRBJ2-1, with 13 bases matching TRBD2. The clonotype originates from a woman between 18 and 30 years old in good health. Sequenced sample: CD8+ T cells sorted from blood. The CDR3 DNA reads TGTGCCAGCAGTTTAGGGACTAGCGGGGCGAGCTCCTACAATGAGCAGTTCTTC. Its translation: CASSLGTSGASSYNEQFF. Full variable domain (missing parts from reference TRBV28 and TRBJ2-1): DVKVTQSSRYLVKRTGEKVFLECVQDMDHENMFWYRQDPGLGLRLIYFSYDVKMKEKGDIPEGYSVSREKKERFSLILESASTNQTSMYLCASSLGTSGASSYNEQFFGPGTRLTVL.